Sequencing of this TCR beta chain was carried out in a study of identical twins. From the 5' RACE reads, TCRdb called clonotypes with MiXCR, one entry per CDR3 protein. The table shows 690,000 or so distinct CDR3 sequences, with 6.1% occurring only once. Study-wide points: Invariant cells of the MAIT and iNKT types might have partly distorted the zero-insertion analyses.

This clonotype has at least ten counts. Its specificity is not known. V lost 0 bases to trimming and J lost 6 bases; unmatched junction nucleotides: 5. The germline V gene encodes CDR1 SGHRS and CDR2 YFSETQ. There are 15 residues in the CDR3. Sequencing was performed on naive T cells sorted from blood. The rearrangement links TRBV5-1 to TRBJ1-2; 10 nucleotides agree with TRBD1. The TCR comes from a man aged 18 to 29 in good health. The DNA of the CDR3 is TGCGCCAGCAGCTTGGATGGGACAGGGGATGATGGCTACACCTTC. Translated, it gives CASSLDGTGDDGYTF.